One sample yielded the 12 T cell receptor beta chains listed below, sequenced in a study of control samples from healthy donors and cancer patients. Sequencing used immunoSEQ multiplex PCR; TCRdb keeps in-frame clones, though not all of them. Altogether about 94,000 clones are present, 90% being singletons, with the ten largest covering 3% to 4.5%. The sample consisted of blood. Receptor source: a woman aged 18-29 years in good health.

The V and J genes are TRBV28 and TRBJ1-4; D ambiguous. The CDR3 loop spans 14 amino acids. The germline gives CDR1 MDHEN, CDR2 SYDVKM. The V gene lost 1 base and the J gene lost 8 bases, with 11 bases spanning the gap. The CDR3 DNA is TGTGCCAGCAGTTTATTGGGTACGGGAGAAAAACTGTTTTTT. Amino acids: CASSLLGTGEKLFF.

CDR3 sequence reads: CSAVGQGRETQYF. DNA of the CDR3: TGCAGCGCAGTGGGACAGGGGAGGGAGACCCAGTACTTC. The chain couples TRBV29-1 to TRBJ2-5; 10 nucleotides align to TRBD1. This CDR3 is built from 13 residues. V gave up 7 bases and J gave up 5 bases; unmatched junction bases: 7. CDR1 is SQVTM, CDR2 ANQGSEA, per germline.

This clone showed up just once. The chain is built from TRBV7-2 and TRBJ2-1, with D perhaps matching TRBD1 or TRBD2 (5 bases each). The ends were cut back, 5 bases at V and 4 bases at J, with 15 bases in the middle. The CDR3 spans 15 residues. Germline V gene lookup returns CDR1 SGHTA and CDR2 FQGNSA. The CDR3 coding sequence is TGTGCCAGCAGCCTCGGGGCCTTTTGGTACAATGAGCAGTTCTTC. Its translation: CASSLGAFWYNEQFF.

The chain combines TRBV7-9 with TRBJ2-7, with TRBD1 as a possible D gene (5 bases). In germline, CDR1 is SEHNR, CDR2 FQNEAQ (reference sequence). CDR3 size: 13 residues. Trimming removed 4 bases at V and 5 bases at J, with 12 bases between. The CDR3 protein is CASSSRQSDEQYF. In DNA, the CDR3 is TGTGCCAGCAGCTCTCGACAGTCCGACGAGCAGTACTTC.

This sequence joins TRBV7-9 and TRBJ2-7, with 7 bases matching TRBD2. The CDR3 sequence is 16 residues long. Germline V gene data show CDR1 as SEHNR and CDR2 as FQNEAQ (reference sequence). V dropped 5 bases and J dropped 2; count of bases not matched to a gene: 12. CDR3 in DNA: TGTGCCAGCAGCCCGCGTGTCGGGGGGACCACCTACGAGCAGTACTTC. Protein product: CASSPRVGGTTYEQYF.

The chain has TRBV6-4 and TRBJ2-1; 10 nucleotides match TRBD2. The ends lost 3 bases at V and 2 bases at J; junction bases unmatched: 1. This CDR3 contains 15 residues. Germline V gives CDR1 MRHNA, CDR2 SNTAGT. The CDR3 coding sequence is TGTGCCAGCAGTGAGCTAGCGGGGGCCTACAATGAGCAGTTCTTC. This encodes CASSELAGAYNEQFF.

The chain recombines TRBV2 with TRBJ2-7, with D uncertain. With 3 bases removed from V and 3 bases from J, the gap between germline ends came to 9 bases. Germline loops: CDR1 SNHLY, CDR2 FYNNEI. This CDR3 has 13 amino acids. CDR3 nucleotides: TGTGCCAGCAGTGATATCGTCAGCTACGAGCAGTACTTC. Its protein is CASSDIVSYEQYF.

The chain uses TRBV5-1 and TRBJ2-7, with no clear D. Germline CDR1 reads SGHRS; CDR2 reads YFSETQ. V dropped 4 bases and J dropped 3 bases, with 17 bases sitting between them. The CDR3 has 15 residues. CDR3 bases: TGCGCCAGCAGCCCCGAAGTCGGCCTAATCTACGAGCAGTACTTC. Its protein product is CASSPEVGLIYEQYF.

A single count supports this clone. This chain links TRBV12-5 with TRBJ2-7; tentatively, D is TRBD2 (6 bases). Trimming left V 3 bases short and J 1 base short, with 7 bases between. The CDR3 totals 13 residues. CDR1 LGHNT and CDR2 FRNRAP come from the germline V gene. In DNA, the CDR3 is TGTGCTAGTGGTTTACGGGAGTCCTACGAGCAGTACTTC. This encodes CASGLRESYEQYF.

In DNA form, the CDR3 reads TGTGCCAGCAGTGAATCAACCGTCAGACTGATGGGGCAGGGCTCACCCCTCCACTTT. This encodes CASSESTVRLMGQGSPLHF. J is TRBJ1-6 and V is TRBV6-1; D may be TRBD1 (5 bases). Germline V gene lookup returns CDR1 MNHNS and CDR2 SASEGT. Trimming removed 2 bases at V and 10 bases at J, with 27 bases between. This CDR3 comprises 19 residues.

The V gene is TRBV12-3 or TRBV12-4, the J gene TRBJ2-1, with D perhaps matching TRBD2 (7 bases). V dropped 6 bases and J dropped 4 bases, with 10 bases sitting between them. This CDR3 spans 13 amino acids. The CDR3 DNA sequence: TGTGCCAGCAGGGGGGGGGCTTACAATGAGCAGTTCTTC. It is translated as CASRGGAYNEQFF.

This chain connects TRBV7-9 to TRBJ1-2; D is perhaps TRBD1 (5 bases). The V gene's germline CDR1 is SEHNR and CDR2 FQNEAQ (reference sequence). V was cut by 1 base and J by 6 bases, with 12 bases left in between. The CDR3 covers 14 residues. Written as DNA, the CDR3 is TGTGCCAGCAGCTTAGTCTTTGAGGGGAATGGCTACACCTTC. Protein: CASSLVFEGNGYTF.